Listed here are 7 T cell receptor beta chains from one sample, sequenced in a study of T cells after somatic rescue of genetic block. Assay used: immunoSEQ multiplex PCR; TCRdb lists only in-frame clones, some missing. The data show 110,000 or so clones, 75% to 95% seen once. Material: peripheral blood mononuclear cells (PBMCs). Receptor source: a woman aged 18 to 35.

The rearrangement links TRBV30 to TRBJ1-5, with unresolved D. Germline V lookup: CDR1 GTSNPN, CDR2 SVGIG (reference sequence). This CDR3 contains 15 residues. V lost 2 bases and J 3 bases, leaving 14 bases between the germline ends. CDR3 in DNA: TGTGCCTGGAGTCGAGAAGGGCCACCCAATCAGCCCCAGCATTTT. As protein: CAWSREGPPNQPQHF.

The chain employs TRBV9 and TRBJ1-2, with D perhaps TRBD1 (5 bases). Trimming shortened V by 0 bases and J by 4 bases, and 10 bases separated the two germline ends. The CDR3 sequence is 14 residues long. Germline V gives CDR1 SGDLS, CDR2 YYNGEE. CDR3 in amino acids: CASSVVREGYGYTF. In nucleotides, the CDR3 is TGTGCCAGCAGCGTAGTCAGGGAGGGCTATGGCTACACCTTC. The variable domain in full, completed from reference TRBV9 and TRBJ1-2, reads DSGVTQTPKHLITATGQRVTLRCSPRSGDLSVYWYQQSLDQGLQFLIQYYNGEERAKGNILERFSAQQFPDLHSELNLSSLELGDSALYFCASSVVREGYGYTFGSGTRLTVV.

A single count supports this clone. The genes are TRBV4-2 and TRBJ1-1; D unclear. CDR3 length equals 18 residues. V lost 1 base and J lost 0, with 18 bases in between. The germline V gene has CDR1 LGHNA and CDR2 YNFKEQ. The CDR3 nucleotides read TGTGCCAGCAGCCAAGGGAGGGTCGGATTTACCATGAACACTGAAGCTTTCTTT. It is translated as CASSQGRVGFTMNTEAFF.

The V call is TRBV30, the J call TRBJ1-2; D not certain. The V gene lost 0 bases and the J gene lost 0 bases, with 11 bases spanning the gap. Germline CDR1 and CDR2: GTSNPN and SVGIG (reference sequence). This CDR3 spans 15 amino acids. The CDR3 sequence is CAWSVLGSANYGYTF. As DNA, the CDR3 is TGTGCCTGGAGTGTATTGGGGTCAGCTAACTATGGCTACACCTTC. Variable domain in full (rest from reference TRBV30 and TRBJ1-2): SQTIHQWPATLVQPVGSPLSLECTVEGTSNPNLYWYRQAAGRGLQLLFYSVGIGQISSEVPQNLSASRPQDRQFILSSKKLLLSDSGFYLCAWSVLGSANYGYTFGSGTRLTVV.

This clone occurred many times. The chain recombines TRBV6-5 with TRBJ2-7, with D unresolved. The ends were cut back, 8 bases at V and 1 base at J, with 18 bases in the middle. Germline V gives CDR1 MNHEY, CDR2 SVGAGI. This CDR3 has 15 amino acids. The DNA of the CDR3 is TGTGCCAGCCGATCCTCCAGCCTGATTTCCTACGAGCAGTACTTC. Protein sequence: CASRSSSLISYEQYF.

V is TRBV30 and J is TRBJ1-4, with TRBD1 matching over 7 bases. This CDR3 has 14 amino acids. In germline, CDR1 is GTSNPN, CDR2 SVGIG (reference sequence). The J segment lost 7 bases and the V segment lost 2 bases, leaving 7 bases of the junction unmatched. For the CDR3, the DNA is TGTGCCTGGAGTCGTCGGGCAGGGGGTGAAAAACTGTTTTTT. Translated, it gives CAWSRRAGGEKLFF.

V usage is TRBV5-1 and J usage is TRBJ1-4; 8 positions agree with TRBD1. Germline V CDR1 and CDR2: SGHRS, YFSETQ. J gave up 5 bases and V 3 bases, and 12 bases lay outside the gene matches. This CDR3 region has 17 residues. CDR3 sequence: CASSSGGQGAPNEKLFF. CDR3 in DNA: TGCGCCAGCAGCTCCGGGGGGCAGGGGGCGCCGAATGAAAAACTGTTTTTT.